The 8 T cell receptor beta chains below all came from one sample that was sequenced in a study of T cell repertoires in cytomegalovirus infection (dated by TCRdb to the late 2010s). Sequencer: Illumina HiSeq 1500. TCRdb reprocessed the public reads (quality trimming at Q25 with fastp, clone calling with MiXCR) and kept in-frame beta chains. Duplicate CDR3 protein sequences are folded into a single record with the most common DNA and genes. Across this sample there are 800,000 to 950,000 distinct CDR3 sequences, with approximately 32% seen only once. The ten largest clonotypes hold 12% of the sample. Interpreted using the paper, the treatment or condition label stands for: in vitro stimulation with specific CMV peptide epitopes to enrich CMV-specific T cells. These receptors lack a known antigen. Material: cultured CD8+ T cells from PBMCs, obtained from culture after CMV antigen stimulation. Every receptor here comes from a human donor in good health (CMV status not recorded). Some clones in this sample may be carry-over from other donors' samples.

The chain uses TRBV7-9 and TRBJ1-2; TRBD1 aligns across 10 bases. This CDR3 is built from 18 residues. V gave up 5 bases and J gave up 0 bases; unmatched junction bases: 12. Germline CDR1 SEHNR, CDR2 FQNEAQ (reference sequence). CDR3 nucleotide sequence: TGTGCCAGCAGCATACCGCCGGGACAGGGGATTCCTAACTATGGCTACACCTTC. As protein: CASSIPPGQGIPNYGYTF.

On this clonotype: Its ends do not fully match the called genes, so a read error is possible. CDR3 DNA: TGTGTCAGCAGTGAGATTTGGCTGCAAGGACAGCCCAACCAAGAGACCCAGTACTTC. The encoded protein is CVSSEIWLQGQPNQETQYF. The J gene is TRBJ2-5, the V gene TRBV6-1; a weak D match, TRBD1 (6 bases). This CDR3 has 19 residues. Germline CDR1 and CDR2: MNHNS and SASEGT.

This clonotype was picked up a small number of times. Here the CDR3 reads CASSLVHRGHGNTIYF. The CDR3 coding sequence is TGTGCCAGCAGTTTAGTGCACAGGGGGCATGGAAACACCATATATTTT. The chain links TRBV12-3 or TRBV12-4 to TRBJ1-3; 9 nucleotides agree with TRBD1. The junction had 4 bases not matched to a gene; V was cut back by 1 base and J by 3 bases. CDR3 length: 16 amino acids.

The chain is built from TRBV6-5 and TRBJ2-1, with 8 bases aligning to TRBD2. The V gene's germline CDR1 is MNHEY and CDR2 SVGAGI. The CDR3 is 16 residues long. The V segment lost 0 bases and the J segment 7 bases; nucleotides outside the gene matches: 8. The CDR3 coding sequence is TGTGCCAGCAGTTACTCGGAGGCGGGGGGAGCGAATGAGCAGTTCTTC. It yields the protein CASSYSEAGGANEQFF.

This clonotype showed up just a few times. This chain links TRBV27 with TRBJ2-1; D perhaps matches TRBD2 (5 bases). The V end was cut by 3 bases, the J end by 8 bases, with 8 bases between. The CDR3 covers 12 residues. CDR1 MNHEY and CDR2 SMNVEV come from the germline V gene (reference sequence). As DNA, the CDR3 is TGTGCCAGCAGTTTCCCGGGGTATGAGCAGTTCTTC. It encodes CASSFPGYEQFF.

V gene TRBV6-1 combines with J gene TRBJ1-1; 8 positions match TRBD1. CDR3 length: 19 residues. The germline V gene encodes CDR1 MNHNS and CDR2 SASEGT. V lost 5 bases to trimming and J lost 5 bases; unmatched junction nucleotides: 22. CDR3 sequence reads: CASSQTPPDRGRDSTEAFF. The DNA of the CDR3 is TGTGCCAGCAGTCAAACCCCACCAGACAGGGGCCGTGATTCAACTGAAGCTTTCTTT.

This clonotype has only a few counts. The chain links TRBV7-6 to TRBJ2-2, with TRBD2 matching over 7 bases. Germline assignment: CDR1 SGHVS and CDR2 FNYEAQ. Trimming cost V 5 bases and J 10 bases; bases outside gene matches: 10. The CDR3 is 14 amino acids. The CDR3: CASSPWGEGEELFF. The DNA of the CDR3 is TGTGCCAGCAGCCCCTGGGGGGAGGGTGAGGAGCTGTTTTTT.

Worth noting for this clonotype: A single base separates this from a much larger clone, so it may be a read error. The V gene is TRBV7-2, the J gene TRBJ1-1; D uncertain. Germline CDR1 reads SGHTA; CDR2 reads FQGNSA. Trimming took off 5 bases at V and 6 bases at J, with 16 bases between the two ends. The CDR3 runs to 14 residues. The CDR3 DNA reads as TGTGCCAGCAGCGCCGGACTGGGGAGGGCTGAAGCTTTCTTT. This codes for CASSAGLGRAEAFF.